This is a list of T cell receptor beta chains from one sample in a study of blood T cell repertoires in COVID-19. TCRdb's copy holds only in-frame clones and misses some; the assay was immunoSEQ multiplex PCR. The table includes about 88,000 clones, 80% to 90% detected once. The sequenced material came from peripheral blood. Receptors originate from an elderly man with acute or convalescent COVID-19. CDR3s include the opening cysteine and the closing phenylalanine or tryptophan. D genes are given only for firm matches. Size is omitted from some rows. Given values are once, few, many or a class for expanded clones.

TRBJ2-1 TRBV27 NA TRBD2 TGTGCCAGCAGTCTCTCGGGACTAGCGGGAAATCGTGAGCAGTTCTTC CASSLSGLAGNREQFF
TRBJ1-4 TRBV7-2 NA TRBD1 TGTGCCAGCAGCTCCACAGGGGGCAGTAATGAAAAACTGTTTTTT CASSSTGGSNEKLFF
TRBJ2-3 TRBV4-2 NA TRBD2 TGTGCCAGCAGCCCCTTAGCGGGGGGCGCAGATACGCAGTATTTT CASSPLAGGADTQYF
TRBJ2-3 TRBV28 NA NA TGTGCCAGCGCACAGGTGACTTGGACGCAGTATTTT CASAQVTWTQYF
TRBJ2-5 TRBV2 NA TRBD2 TGTGCCACCCCGAAGGCGGGGGGGCACGAGACCCAGTACTTC CATPKAGGHETQYF
TRBJ2-7 TRBV6-6 NA NA TGTGCCAGCAGGCACAGGGAGCTCGAGCAGTACTTC CASRHRELEQYF
TRBJ2-3 TRBV5-8 once NA TGTGCCAGTAGAACAGCCACAGATACGCAGTATTTT CASRTATDTQYF
TRBJ2-1 TRBV5-4 NA NA TGTGCCAGCAGCTTAGGGGGCGGGACGGGTGAGCAGTTCTTC CASSLGGGTGEQFF
TRBJ1-1 TRBV5-1 NA NA TGCGCCAGCAGCTTACAGGGTTCGTACACTGAAGCTTTCTTT CASSLQGSYTEAFF
TRBJ2-7 TRBV18 few TRBD2 TGTGCCAGCTCACCAGAACCGACCGGGGGGGAGCAGTACTTC CASSPEPTGGEQYF
TRBJ1-2 TRBV4-3 few NA TGCGCCAGCAGCCAAGATCCCGCGGGCTATGGCTACACCTTC CASSQDPAGYGYTF
TRBJ1-1 TRBV11-2 NA NA TGTGCCAGCAGCTTGGGGGGGCGGACTGAAGCTTTCTTT CASSLGGRTEAFF
TRBJ1-3 TRBV19 NA NA TGTGCCAGTAGTATAACAGGGACGGCTAGAGGAAACACCATATATTTT CASSITGTARGNTIYF
TRBJ1-1 TRBV10-3 few TRBD1 TGTGCCATCAGTGAGACGGACAGGGCGAACACTGAAGCTTTCTTT CAISETDRANTEAFF
TRBJ1-5 TRBV19 NA NA TGTGCCAGTAGTCCCGGACAGCCGCCCCAGCATTTT CASSPGQPPQHF
TRBJ2-7 TRBV20-1 NA NA TGCAGTGCTCCGTTAGTTTACGAGCAGTACTTC CSAPLVYEQYF
TRBJ1-1 TRBV18 NA NA TGTGCCAGCCTTGGACAACAGAACACTGAAGCTTTCTTT CASLGQQNTEAFF
TRBJ1-1 TRBV9 few TRBD1 TGTGCCAGCAGCGTAGCCAGGGGGGACACTGAAGCTTTCTTT CASSVARGDTEAFF
TRBJ1-2 TRBV7-2 NA NA TGTGCCAGCAGCTTAGCTTCGACAGCTAACTATGGCTACACCTTC CASSLASTANYGYTF
TRBJ1-1 TRBV9 once TRBD1 TGTGCCAGCAGCCCCCGGGACAGCGCCATTTTCTTT CASSPRDSAIFF
TRBJ1-1 TRBV6-2/TRBV6-3 NA NA TGTGCCAGCAGTTACAAGAGGTCCACTGAAGCTTTCTTT CASSYKRSTEAFF
TRBJ1-6 TRBV7-9 NA NA TGTGCCAGCAGCGACGCATCCCGGGATAATTCACCCCTCCACTTT CASSDASRDNSPLHF
TRBJ2-5 TRBV7-7 NA TRBD2 TGTGCTAGCAGCTTAGATGGCGGGAGCTCTGAGACCCAGTACTTC CASSLDGGSSETQYF
TRBJ1-2 TRBV10-3 few NA TGTGCCATCAGTGAGTCGAGTGTGACAGGACCTTATGGCTACACCTTC CAISESSVTGPYGYTF
TRBJ1-6 TRBV7-9 NA TRBD1 TGTGCCAGCAGCTCGACAGGGGGGAATTCACCCCTCCACTTT CASSSTGGNSPLHF
TRBJ2-7 TRBV19 NA NA TGTGCCAGTAGTAGGTCAGGGGAGATCTCCTACGAGCAGTACTTC CASSRSGEISYEQYF
TRBJ1-2 TRBV5-1 NA NA TGCGCCAGCAGCTTGGCGGGGGAGAACTATGGCTGCACCTTC CASSLAGENYGCTF
TRBJ1-5 TRBV18 NA TRBD1 TGTGCCAGCTCACCACCCACAGGGGCGACCGGCCGTCAGCCCCAGCATTTT CASSPPTGATGRQPQHF
TRBJ1-2 TRBV19 once TRBD1 TGTGCCAGTAGTATAGATCGGGACAGCTATGGCTACACCTTC CASSIDRDSYGYTF
TRBJ2-2 TRBV12-3/TRBV12-4 NA NA TGTGCCAGCACCTCGACCGGGGAGCTGTTTTTT CASTSTGELFF
TRBJ2-7 TRBV7-2 few NA TGTGCCAGCAGCTCGGGACTCTACCCCTCCGAGCAGTACTTC CASSSGLYPSEQYF
TRBJ2-7 TRBV19 NA NA TGTGCCAGTAGTATGGACGGGACATTCTTCTACGAGCAGTACTTC CASSMDGTFFYEQYF